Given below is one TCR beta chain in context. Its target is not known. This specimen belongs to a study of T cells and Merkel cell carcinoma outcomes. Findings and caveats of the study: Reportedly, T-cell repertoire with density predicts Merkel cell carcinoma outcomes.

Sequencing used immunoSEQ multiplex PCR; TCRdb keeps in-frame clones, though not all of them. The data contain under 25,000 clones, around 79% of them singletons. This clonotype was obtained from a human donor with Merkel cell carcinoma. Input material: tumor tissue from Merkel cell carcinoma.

CDR3 region: CASSLGIGTLNYEQYF. Here the CDR3 DNA reads TGTGCCAGCAGTCTGGGGATAGGGACCCTGAACTACGAGCAGTACTTC. This sequence joins TRBV5-5 and TRBJ2-7; D might be TRBD1 or TRBD2, each matching 5 bases. The CDR3 length is 16 residues. Trimming left V 5 bases short and J 3 bases short, with 21 bases between. The germline gives CDR1 SGHKS, CDR2 YYEKEE (reference sequence).